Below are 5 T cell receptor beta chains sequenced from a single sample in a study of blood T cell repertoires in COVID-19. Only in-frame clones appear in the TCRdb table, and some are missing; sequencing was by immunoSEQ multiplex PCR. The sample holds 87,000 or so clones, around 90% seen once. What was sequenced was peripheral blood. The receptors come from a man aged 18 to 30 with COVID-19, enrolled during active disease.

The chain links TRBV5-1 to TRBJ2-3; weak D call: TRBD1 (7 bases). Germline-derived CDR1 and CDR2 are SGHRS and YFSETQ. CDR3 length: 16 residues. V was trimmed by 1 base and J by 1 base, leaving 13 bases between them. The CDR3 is CASSLRQGGGTDTQYF. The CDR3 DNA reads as TGCGCCAGCAGCTTGCGACAGGGCGGGGGCACAGATACGCAGTATTTT.

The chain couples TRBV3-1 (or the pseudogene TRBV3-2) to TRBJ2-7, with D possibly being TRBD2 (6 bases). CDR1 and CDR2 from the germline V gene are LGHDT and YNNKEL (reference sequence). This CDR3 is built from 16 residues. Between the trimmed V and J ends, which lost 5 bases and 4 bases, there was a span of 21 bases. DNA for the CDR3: TGTGCCAGCAGCTTCCGCCCGCCGACTAGTACGTACGAGCAGTACTTC. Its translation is CASSFRPPTSTYEQYF.

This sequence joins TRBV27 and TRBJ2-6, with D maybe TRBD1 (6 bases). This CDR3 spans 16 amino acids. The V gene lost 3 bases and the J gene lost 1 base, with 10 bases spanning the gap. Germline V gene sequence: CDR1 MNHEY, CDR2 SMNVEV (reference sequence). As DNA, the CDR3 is TGTGCCAGCAGTTTCAGAGGGGGATCTGGGGCCAACGTCCTGACTTTC. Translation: CASSFRGGSGANVLTF.

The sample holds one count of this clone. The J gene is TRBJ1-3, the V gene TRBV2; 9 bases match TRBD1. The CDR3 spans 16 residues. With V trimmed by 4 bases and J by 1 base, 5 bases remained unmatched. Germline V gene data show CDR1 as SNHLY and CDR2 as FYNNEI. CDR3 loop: CASSGATGGSGNTIYF. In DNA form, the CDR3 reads TGTGCCAGCAGTGGTGCGACAGGGGGGTCTGGAAACACCATATATTTT.

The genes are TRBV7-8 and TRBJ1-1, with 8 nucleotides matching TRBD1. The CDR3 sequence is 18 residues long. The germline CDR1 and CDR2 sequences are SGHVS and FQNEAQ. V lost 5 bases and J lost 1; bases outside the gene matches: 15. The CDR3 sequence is CASSPWAQGDVANTEAFF. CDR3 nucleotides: TGTGCCAGCAGCCCGTGGGCACAGGGGGATGTCGCGAACACTGAAGCTTTCTTT. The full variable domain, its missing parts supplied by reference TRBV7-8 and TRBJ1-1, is GAGVSQSPRYKVAKRGQDVALRCDPISGHVSLFWYQQALGQGPEFLTYFQNEAQLDKSGLPSDRFFAERPEGSVSTLKIQRTQQEDSAVYLCASSPWAQGDVANTEAFFGQGTRLTVV.